These 25 T cell receptor beta chains came from one sample sequenced in a study of T cell responses to AZD1222 COVID-19 vaccine. Data came from immunoSEQ multiplex PCR; TCRdb stores just in-frame clones and leaves some out. The data show roughly 160,000 clones, 90% seen once. The source material was peripheral blood, sampled on day 0 of AZD1222 vaccination. The receptors derive from an adult in good health.

The chain joins TRBV6-5 to TRBJ2-5; D uncertain. This CDR3 comprises 13 residues. Trimming removed 6 bases at V and 5 bases at J, with 13 bases between. Germline V CDR1 and CDR2: MNHEY, SVGAGI. The CDR3 loop reads CASRIPGAETQYF. The CDR3 nucleotides read TGTGCCAGCAGGATCCCGGGCGCGGAGACCCAGTACTTC.

This chain links TRBV7-2 with TRBJ1-5; D may be TRBD1 (5 bases). Per the germline V gene, CDR1 is SGHTA and CDR2 is FQGNSA. CDR3 length equals 13 residues. The ends were cut back, 5 bases at V and 5 bases at J, with 10 bases in the middle. The CDR3 protein is CASSGHQDQPQHF. The CDR3 nucleotides read TGTGCCAGCAGCGGACACCAAGATCAGCCCCAGCATTTT.

The rearrangement uses TRBV7-2 and TRBJ2-7; TRBD2 matches at 9 bases. Germline assignment: CDR1 SGHTA and CDR2 FQGNSA. CDR3 length: 17 residues. V lost 3 bases, J lost 0 bases, and 9 bases stayed unmatched. Here the CDR3 reads CASSFAASGAISYEQYF. CDR3 nucleotides: TGTGCCAGCAGCTTTGCGGCTAGCGGGGCCATCTCCTACGAGCAGTACTTC.

The chain joins TRBV9 to TRBJ1-4, with D possibly matching TRBD1 (6 bases). Trimming pared 3 bases from V and 5 bases from J, leaving 14 bases between. Germline CDR1 and CDR2: SGDLS and YYNGEE. CDR3 size: 15 residues. In nucleotides, the CDR3 is TGTGCCAGCAGCGGTTCCGGGACACCGAATGAAAAACTGTTTTTT. Translating it yields CASSGSGTPNEKLFF.

The chain joins TRBV6-2 or TRBV6-3 to TRBJ2-7; D remains ambiguous. This CDR3 has 14 amino acids. Germline assignment: CDR1 MNHEY and CDR2 SVGEGT. V lost 5 bases to trimming and J lost 2 bases, with 13 bases between them. The CDR3 spells CASSRTTSTYEQYF. CDR3 coding DNA: TGTGCCAGCAGTAGAACGACATCCACCTACGAGCAGTACTTC.

The chain has TRBV28 and TRBJ1-2; D uncertain. Germline V gene data show CDR1 as MDHEN and CDR2 as SYDVKM. V gave up 6 bases and J gave up 0 bases, with 8 bases separating them. CDR3 length: 13 amino acids. CDR3 nucleotide sequence: TGTGCCAGCAGAAAAACAGCTAACTATGGCTACACCTTC. It yields the protein CASRKTANYGYTF.

V is TRBV6-5 and J is TRBJ1-5; D ambiguous. Between the trimmed V and J ends, which lost 5 bases and 0 bases, there was a span of 11 bases. Germline CDR1 and CDR2: MNHEY and SVGAGI. The CDR3 is 15 residues long. CDR3 DNA sequence: TGTGCCAGCAGTATCAGCCACGATAGCAATCAGCCCCAGCATTTT. Translated, it gives CASSISHDSNQPQHF.

V is TRBV2 and J is TRBJ2-3; maybe TRBD2 (7 bases). The CDR3 extends over 16 amino acids. V was pared by 5 bases and J by 2 bases, with 17 bases between. Germline V CDR1 and CDR2: SNHLY, FYNNEI. CDR3 DNA sequence: TGTGCCAGCAGTTCAAAGGGGGGGACCTACACAGATACGCAGTATTTT. It codes for CASSSKGGTYTDTQYF.

The chain employs TRBV28 and TRBJ2-5, with 7 bases that match TRBD2. The CDR3 is 16 residues long. V lost 3 bases and J lost 5; bases outside the gene matches: 12. Germline assignment: CDR1 MDHEN and CDR2 SYDVKM. The CDR3 nucleotides are TGTGCCAGCAGTTTGTTTGGCCGCGGGGGTGGGGAGACCCAGTACTTC. It yields the protein CASSLFGRGGGETQYF. Complete variable domain (other parts from reference TRBV28 and TRBJ2-5): DVKVTQSSRYLVKRTGEKVFLECVQDMDHENMFWYRQDPGLGLRLIYFSYDVKMKEKGDIPEGYSVSREKKERFSLILESASTNQTSMYLCASSLFGRGGGETQYFGPGTRLLVL.

The V gene is TRBV11-2, the J gene TRBJ1-2; a possible D gene is TRBD1 (5 bases). The CDR3 is 14 amino acids. Trimming left V 1 base short and J 6 bases short, with 12 bases between. Germline assignment: CDR1 SGHAT and CDR2 FQNNGV. The CDR3 sequence is CASSLGGRSNGYTF. Written as DNA, the CDR3 is TGTGCCAGCAGCTTAGGGGGCAGATCTAATGGCTACACCTTC.

The chain couples TRBV3-1 (or the pseudogene TRBV3-2) to TRBJ2-3; D not certain. The V and J ends lost 4 bases and 0 bases respectively, with 2 bases between them. From germline, CDR1 is LGHDT and CDR2 YNNKEL (reference sequence). The CDR3 sequence is 12 residues long. CDR3 sequence reads: CASSLSTDTQYF. The CDR3 region has the DNA TGTGCCAGCAGCCTCAGCACAGATACGCAGTATTTT.

CDR3 sequence: CASSITHSNQPQHF. The CDR3 DNA reads as TGTGCCAGCAGTATTACTCATAGCAATCAGCCCCAGCATTTT. This chain connects TRBV28 to TRBJ1-5, with D unresolved. This CDR3 spans 14 amino acids. V was trimmed by 5 bases and J by 0 bases, leaving 8 bases between them. Germline-derived CDR1 and CDR2 are MDHEN and SYDVKM. Variable domain in full (rest from reference TRBV28 and TRBJ1-5): DVKVTQSSRYLVKRTGEKVFLECVQDMDHENMFWYRQDPGLGLRLIYFSYDVKMKEKGDIPEGYSVSREKKERFSLILESASTNQTSMYLCASSITHSNQPQHFGDGTRLSIL.

The genes are TRBV7-2 and TRBJ1-6; D is ambiguous. The V end was cut by 5 bases, the J end by 5 bases, with 13 bases between. The CDR3 is 15 residues long. The germline V gene has CDR1 SGHTA and CDR2 FQGNSA. The CDR3, as DNA: TGTGCCAGCAGCCCTCAACAGAGCAATAATTCACCCCTCCACTTT. Translated, it gives CASSPQQSNNSPLHF.

The chain uses TRBV10-1 and TRBJ1-1; D not certain. CDR3 length: 14 residues. Germline CDR1 WNHNN, CDR2 SYGVQD (reference sequence). V shed 5 bases and J shed 0 bases, with 10 bases lying between them. CDR3 in DNA: TGCGCCAGCAGTCCCGGTTTCTTGAACACTGAAGCTTTCTTT. Residues: CASSPGFLNTEAFF.

The chain couples TRBV27 to TRBJ2-5; maybe TRBD2 (6 bases). V was cut by 5 bases and J by 7 bases, with 11 bases left in between. Germline V gives CDR1 MNHEY, CDR2 SMNVEV (reference sequence). The CDR3 covers 12 residues. The CDR3 spells CASSRYGGTQYF. The CDR3, as DNA: TGTGCCAGCAGTAGGTACGGGGGGACCCAGTACTTC.

This rearrangement joins TRBV9 to TRBJ1-1, with D possibly matching TRBD1 (5 bases). The CDR3 spans 12 residues. The germline CDR1 and CDR2 sequences are SGDLS and YYNGEE. Deletions cut 3 bases from V and 10 bases from J, with 13 bases between. CDR3 sequence reads: CASSATGGGAFF. The CDR3 nucleotides read TGTGCCAGCAGCGCCACGGGGGGTGGAGCTTTCTTT. Looking up the rest from reference TRBV9 and TRBJ1-1 gives the full variable domain: DSGVTQTPKHLITATGQRVTLRCSPRSGDLSVYWYQQSLDQGLQFLIQYYNGEERAKGNILERFSAQQFPDLHSELNLSSLELGDSALYFCASSATGGGAFFGQGTRLTVV.

This sequence joins TRBV7-9 and TRBJ2-1, with 11 bases lining up with TRBD2. This CDR3 region has 17 residues. Germline trimming cut 0 bases from V and 4 bases from J; bases unmatched to any gene: 5. Germline V gene sequence: CDR1 SEHNR, CDR2 FQNEAQ (reference sequence). The CDR3 reads CASSLALAGGRYNEQFF. CDR3 DNA sequence: TGTGCCAGCAGCTTAGCCCTAGCGGGGGGCCGATACAATGAGCAGTTCTTC.

The rearrangement joins TRBV3-1 (or the pseudogene TRBV3-2) to TRBJ2-2; TRBD2 might be the D (5 bases). The CDR3 loop spans 13 amino acids. The germline V and J ends were trimmed by 2 bases and 6 bases, with 7 bases remaining between them. Germline-derived CDR1 and CDR2 are LGHDT and YNNKEL (reference sequence). The CDR3 DNA sequence: TGTGCCAGCAGCCAAATGAGGGCCGGGGAGCTGTTTTTT. This gives the protein CASSQMRAGELFF.

The chain joins TRBV6-2 or TRBV6-3 to TRBJ2-1; the D gene could be TRBD1 or TRBD2 (5 bases each). This CDR3 is 17 amino acids long. V lost 3 bases to trimming and J lost 3 bases, with 18 bases between them. Germline V lookup: CDR1 MNHEY, CDR2 SVGEGT. The DNA for the CDR3 is TGTGCCAGCAGTTATGATCCGGGGCACTTCCTCTACAATGAGCAGTTCTTC. Translation gives CASSYDPGHFLYNEQFF.

On this clone: Distinct nucleotide sequences in the sample also encode this CDR3. The rearrangement joins TRBV18 to TRBJ1-1; a possible D gene is TRBD1 (5 bases). The CDR3 extends over 13 amino acids. With 3 bases removed from V and 4 bases from J, the gap between germline ends came to 9 bases. The germline CDR1 and CDR2 sequences are KGHSH and LQKENI. The CDR3 loop reads CASSPGQGTEAFF. The DNA of the CDR3 is TGTGCCAGCTCACCGGGCCAGGGCACTGAAGCTTTCTTT.

The chain employs TRBV12-5 and TRBJ1-1; 10 nucleotides agree with TRBD1. CDR1 and CDR2 from the germline V gene are LGHNT and FRNRAP. The CDR3 has 19 residues. The V and J ends lost 3 bases and 0 bases, in that order; junction bases with no gene match: 13. The CDR3, as DNA: TGTGCTAGTGGTTTCCAAATGGGACAGGGGTGGACTATGAACACTGAAGCTTTCTTT. Protein product: CASGFQMGQGWTMNTEAFF.

In DNA, the CDR3 is TGCGCCAGCAGCTTGGAGGGACAGATTAATCAGCCCCAGCATTTT. Translated, it gives CASSLEGQINQPQHF. The chain is built from TRBV5-1 and TRBJ1-5, with TRBD1 matching over 7 bases. The V segment lost 0 bases and the J segment 4 bases; nucleotides outside the gene matches: 4. The CDR3 sequence is 15 residues long. CDR1 is SGHRS, CDR2 YFSETQ, per germline.

V gene TRBV11-2 combines with J gene TRBJ1-1; 9 nucleotides line up with TRBD1. CDR3 length equals 16 residues. Germline loops: CDR1 SGHAT, CDR2 FQNNGV. Losses at the gene ends were 0 bases for V and 6 bases for J; bases not matched to a gene: 8. The CDR3 nucleotides are TGTGCCAGCAGCTTAGACCCCGGACAGGGGAAGGCTGAAGCTTTCTTT. Residues: CASSLDPGQGKAEAFF.

The chain uses TRBV28 and TRBJ1-3; the D is unclear. The ends were cut back, 10 bases at V and 0 bases at J, with 19 bases in the middle. The CDR3 length is 16 residues. From germline, CDR1 is MDHEN and CDR2 SYDVKM. The CDR3 DNA is TGTGCCACCACTACCCTGACGGAATACTCTGGAAACACCATATATTTT. Translated, it gives CATTTLTEYSGNTIYF.

The rearrangement links TRBV6-5 to TRBJ1-4; tentative D call: TRBD1 (6 bases). This CDR3 is 16 amino acids long. CDR1 and CDR2 (germline): MNHEY, SVGAGI. The V end was cut by 1 base, the J end by 8 bases, with 17 bases between. The CDR3: CASSYLQGPTDEKLFF. The DNA for the CDR3 is TGTGCCAGCAGTTACTTGCAGGGGCCGACTGACGAAAAACTGTTTTTT.